This TCR beta chain came from a study of T cells after yellow fever vaccination. As for the study in general: Preparing low-cell-number fractions relied on SMART-Seq v4 Ultra Low Input.

This clonotype turned up a few times. In TCRdb, the 5' RACE reads were re-called with MiXCR into one record per CDR3 protein. Here the sample spans approximately 550,000 distinct CDR3 sequences, approximately 21% being singletons. V was pared by 0 bases and J by 2 bases, with 10 bases between. Germline V gene lookup returns CDR1 SGHRS and CDR2 YFSETQ. This CDR3 has 15 residues. This specimen was PBMCs, taken 15 days after the yellow fever booster vaccination. The receptor comes from a young man who received the YFV17D yellow fever vaccine. The V gene is TRBV5-1, the J gene TRBJ2-3, with D maybe TRBD1 (5 bases). This chain's CDR3 is CASSLGTQTTDTQYF. The CDR3 DNA is TGCGCCAGCAGCTTGGGGACACAAACCACAGATACGCAGTATTTT.